This T cell receptor (beta chain) was obtained from a study of beta chain features in type 1 diabetes. Purities in excess of 95% were seen in all sorted populations. The authors reverse transcribed all of the isolated RNA, so sequencing captured expressed TCRB transcripts. TCRdb keeps only in-frame clones here, not all; method: immunoSEQ multiplex PCR. This repertoire shows more than 550,000 clones, about 14% found once; its top ten account for less than 0.04%. There are a few counts of this clone. The antigen remains undetermined. Study-level results: Among all four CD4+ subsets, Type 1 diabetes patients had TCRB CDR3s that were moderately but significantly shorter.

This CDR3 region has 15 residues. J lost 4 bases, V lost 10 bases, and 10 bases had no gene match. From germline, CDR1 is ENHRY and CDR2 SYGVKD. This receptor was obtained from a man younger than 35 with type 1 diabetes. The sequencing input was naive CD4+ T cells from blood. This chain links TRBV10-3 with TRBJ2-5; TRBD2 agrees at 12 bases. The CDR3 region has the DNA TGTGCCAGCCACCCCTCACTAGCGGGAGGAGAGACCCAGTACTTC. It yields the protein CASHPSLAGGETQYF.